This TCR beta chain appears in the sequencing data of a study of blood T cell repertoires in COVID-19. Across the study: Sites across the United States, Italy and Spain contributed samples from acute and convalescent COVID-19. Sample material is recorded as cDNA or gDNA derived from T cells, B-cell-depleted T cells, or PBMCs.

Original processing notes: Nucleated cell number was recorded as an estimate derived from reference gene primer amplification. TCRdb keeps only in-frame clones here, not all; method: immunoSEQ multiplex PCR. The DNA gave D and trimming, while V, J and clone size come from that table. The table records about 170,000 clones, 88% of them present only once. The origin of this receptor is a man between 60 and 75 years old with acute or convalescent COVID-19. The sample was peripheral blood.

The CDR3 DNA is TGTGCCAGCAGCTTCAGGCCCAGCTCCTACAATGAGCAGTTCTTC. Encoded protein: CASSFRPSSYNEQFF. V usage is TRBV7-9 and J usage is TRBJ2-1; D is unresolved. CDR1 and CDR2 from the germline V gene are SEHNR and FQNEAQ (reference sequence). CDR3 length equals 15 residues. V was cut by 3 bases and J by 0 bases, with 9 bases left in between.